The clone carrying this T cell receptor (beta chain) has a count of ten or more. Germline V lookup: CDR1 SGHTS, CDR2 YDEGEE. This CDR3 is built from 19 residues. Trimming removed 0 bases from V and 5 bases from J; junction bases left unmatched: 16. Using 32 V and 13 J primers, multiplex PCR amplified TCR beta CDR3. TCRdb processed the multiplex PCR reads anew with MiXCR; each CDR3 protein has one entry. The table includes 7,500 to 10,000 distinct CDR3 sequences, 31% detected once. The data originate from a study of immune heterogeneity within non-small cell lung tumors. Template material comprised bulk tumor genomic DNA at roughly 650 ng per sample. From each primary tumor, several far-apart biopsies were obtained during surgery. Enrolled individuals presented with untreated, newly diagnosed non-small cell lung cancer and received curative surgery. Sample donors consisted of newly diagnosed non-small cell lung cancer patients who were undergoing surgery with curative intent.

The rearrangement joins TRBV5-8 to TRBJ2-2, with TRBD2 identical over 7 bases. This sequence was found in a man aged 60-69 years with non-small cell lung cancer. Sequenced material: lung tumor tissue. CDR3 sequence: CASSLAFGGGFLGTGELFF. The DNA for the CDR3 is TGTGCCAGCAGCTTGGCCTTCGGCGGGGGATTTTTAGGAACCGGGGAGCTGTTTTTT. The whole variable domain, filled in from reference TRBV5-8 and TRBJ2-2, reads EAGVTQSPTHLIKTRGQQATLRCSPISGHTSVYWYQQALGLGLQFLLWYDEGEERNRGNFPPRFSGRQFPNYSSELNVNALELEDSALYLCASSLAFGGGFLGTGELFFGEGSRLTVL.